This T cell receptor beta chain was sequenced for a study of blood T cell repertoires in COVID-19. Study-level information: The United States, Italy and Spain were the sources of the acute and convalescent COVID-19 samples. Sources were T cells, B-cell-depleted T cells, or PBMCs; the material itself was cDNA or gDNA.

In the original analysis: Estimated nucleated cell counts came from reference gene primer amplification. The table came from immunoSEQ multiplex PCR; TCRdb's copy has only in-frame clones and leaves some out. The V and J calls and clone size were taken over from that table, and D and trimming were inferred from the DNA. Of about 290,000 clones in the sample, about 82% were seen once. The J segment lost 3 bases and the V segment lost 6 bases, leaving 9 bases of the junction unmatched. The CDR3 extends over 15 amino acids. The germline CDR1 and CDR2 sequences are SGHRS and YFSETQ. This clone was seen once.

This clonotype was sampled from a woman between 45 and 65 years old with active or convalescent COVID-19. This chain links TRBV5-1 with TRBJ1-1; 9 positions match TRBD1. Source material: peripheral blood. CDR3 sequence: CASKHPTGGDTEAFF. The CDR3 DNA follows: TGCGCCAGCAAGCACCCGACAGGGGGGGACACTGAAGCTTTCTTT.